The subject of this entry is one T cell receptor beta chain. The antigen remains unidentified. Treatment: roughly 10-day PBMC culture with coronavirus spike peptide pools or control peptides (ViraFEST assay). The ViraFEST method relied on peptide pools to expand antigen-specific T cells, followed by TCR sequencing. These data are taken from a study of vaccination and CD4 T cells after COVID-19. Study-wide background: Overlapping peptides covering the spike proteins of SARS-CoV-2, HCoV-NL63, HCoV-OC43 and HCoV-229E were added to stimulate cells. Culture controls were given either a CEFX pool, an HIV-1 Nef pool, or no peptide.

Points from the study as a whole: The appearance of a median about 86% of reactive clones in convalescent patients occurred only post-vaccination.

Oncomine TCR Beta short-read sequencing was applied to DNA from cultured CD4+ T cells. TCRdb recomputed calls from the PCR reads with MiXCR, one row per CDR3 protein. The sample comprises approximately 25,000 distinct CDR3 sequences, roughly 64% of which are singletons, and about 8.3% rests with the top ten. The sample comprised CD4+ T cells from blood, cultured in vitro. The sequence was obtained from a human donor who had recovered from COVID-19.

In DNA, the CDR3 is TGTGCCAGCACTCCACTAGATACGCAGTATTTT. Protein: CASTPLDTQYF. V is TRBV2 and J is TRBJ2-3; D gene ambiguous. The CDR3 length is 11 residues. Trimming took 7 bases from V and 5 from J, leaving 7 bases between them. CDR1 SNHLY and CDR2 FYNNEI come from the germline V gene.